This TCR beta chain was profiled in a study of blood T cells in healthy people across ages. Study results and limitations: Per-million-T-cell TCR beta diversity fell roughly linearly with age.

Remarks on this clonotype: Antigen unknown.

The total RNA that was extracted per sample amounted to at least 5 micrograms. A sample-barcoded 5' primer and a J-beta primer mix were used in a second PCR of roughly 7 to 11 cycles. A minimum of 2.5 million CDR3-containing paired-end reads was obtained for each sample. TCRdb processed the 5' RACE reads anew with MiXCR; each CDR3 protein has one entry. The table records 450,000 to 700,000 distinct CDR3 sequences, 25% to 30% of them present only once. The clonotype comes from a woman in her seventies in good health. The sample consisted of blood.

Here the CDR3 reads CASSPEGGVSGTQYF. The CDR3 DNA reads as TGCGCCAGCAGCCCGGAAGGCGGGGTCTCGGGTACGCAGTATTTT. V usage is TRBV5-1 and J usage is TRBJ2-3; D is possibly TRBD2 (6 bases). V dropped 4 bases and J dropped 8 bases, with 20 bases sitting between them. Germline lookup yields CDR1 SGHRS and CDR2 YFSETQ. This CDR3 spans 15 amino acids.